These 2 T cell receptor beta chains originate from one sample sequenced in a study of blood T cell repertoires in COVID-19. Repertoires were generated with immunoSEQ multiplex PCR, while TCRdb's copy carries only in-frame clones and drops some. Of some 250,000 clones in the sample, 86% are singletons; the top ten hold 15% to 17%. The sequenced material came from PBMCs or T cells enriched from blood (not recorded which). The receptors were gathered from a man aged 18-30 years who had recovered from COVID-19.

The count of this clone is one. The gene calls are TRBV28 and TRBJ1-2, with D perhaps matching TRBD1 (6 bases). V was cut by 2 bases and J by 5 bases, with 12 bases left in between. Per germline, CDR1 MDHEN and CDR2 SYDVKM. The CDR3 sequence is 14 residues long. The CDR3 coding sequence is TGTGCCAGCAGTTTAACGGACAGTCAGTATGGCTACACCTTC. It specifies CASSLTDSQYGYTF.

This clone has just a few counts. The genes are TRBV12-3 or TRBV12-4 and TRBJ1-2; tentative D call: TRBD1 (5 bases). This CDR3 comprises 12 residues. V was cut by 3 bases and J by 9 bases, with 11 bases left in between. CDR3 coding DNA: TGTGCCAGCAGTTTGGAGGGGTTGAGCTACACCTTC. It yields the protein CASSLEGLSYTF.